The 28 T cell receptor beta chains below were found in one sample sequenced in a study of shared clonotypes between healthy human individuals. CD45RO-negative, CCR7-positively selected cells formed the naive CD8 fraction, excluding terminally differentiated effector memory CD45RA+ cells. Sequencing was performed with immunoSEQ multiplex PCR; in TCRdb, only in-frame clones are kept and a portion is missing. The table has roughly 650,000 clones, approximately 96% seen once. Sequencing was carried out using naive CD8+ T cells sorted from blood. The receptors originated from a woman in her twenties or thirties in good health.

This rearrangement joins TRBV2 to TRBJ1-2; D ambiguous. The CDR3 covers 13 residues. The V gene lost 11 bases and the J gene lost 4 bases, with 17 bases spanning the gap. In germline, CDR1 is SNHLY, CDR2 FYNNEI. This chain's CDR3 is CASSSKAVYGYTF. Here the CDR3 DNA reads TGTGCCTCCTCATCGAAGGCGGTCTATGGCTACACCTTC.

As for this clone: The same CDR3 arises from other DNA sequences in this sample as well. The gene calls are TRBV2 and TRBJ2-1, with 10 bases that match TRBD2. This CDR3 contains 15 residues. Germline loops: CDR1 SNHLY, CDR2 FYNNEI. The V segment lost 4 bases and the J segment 7 bases; nucleotides outside the gene matches: 7. CDR3 DNA: TGTGCCAGCAGTGGGCTAGCGGGAGTTGGGAATGAGCAGTTCTTC. It is translated as CASSGLAGVGNEQFF.

This chain joins TRBV2 and TRBJ1-4; no definite D call. The germline gives CDR1 SNHLY, CDR2 FYNNEI. The CDR3 covers 16 residues. Trimming stripped 1 base from V and 8 bases from J, with 17 bases between. This CDR3 is CASSEDSTRTEEKLFF. DNA of the CDR3: TGTGCCAGCAGTGAAGATTCGACCAGAACGGAGGAAAAACTGTTTTTT.

The rearrangement links TRBV7-9 to TRBJ1-4, with D possibly being TRBD1 (5 bases). CDR1 SEHNR and CDR2 FQNEAQ come from the germline V gene (reference sequence). This CDR3 is built from 16 residues. Trimming stripped 0 bases from V and 11 bases from J, with 19 bases between. The CDR3 protein is CASSLADARGLLKLFF. CDR3 DNA sequence: TGTGCCAGCAGCTTAGCAGACGCACGGGGGTTGTTGAAACTGTTTTTT.

The J gene is TRBJ2-7, the V gene TRBV7-9; no clear D. Trimming removed 7 bases from V and 5 bases from J, with 12 bases in between. This CDR3 contains 12 residues. CDR1 is SEHNR, CDR2 FQNEAQ, per germline (reference sequence). CDR3 nucleotides: TGTGCCAGCACTGACTCCTGGCACGAGCAGTACTTC. Its translation is CASTDSWHEQYF.

The chain combines TRBV28 with TRBJ2-1, with 7 bases lining up with TRBD1. Germline CDR1 reads MDHEN; CDR2 reads SYDVKM. There are 15 residues in the CDR3. V shed 6 bases, J shed 10 bases, and the junction held 15 bases outside the gene matches. CDR3 sequence (DNA): TGTGCCAGCAGAGAAATCAGGGGGTTAAATGGGGAGCAGTTCTTC. It codes for CASREIRGLNGEQFF.

CDR3 DNA sequence: TGTGCCAGCAGCTTGGGGACAGGGTGGGGCTACACCTTC. Protein sequence: CASSLGTGWGYTF. V and J are TRBV5-4 and TRBJ1-2, with TRBD1 matching over 8 bases. The CDR3 is made up of 13 amino acids. Germline V gives CDR1 SGHNT, CDR2 YYREEE (reference sequence). V trimming: 0 bases; J trimming: 8 bases; junction bases outside the gene matches: 3.

With respect to this clone: At one boundary the junction diverges from the germline segment, which might be a read error. V and J are TRBV10-2 and TRBJ1-5; no firm D call. The CDR3 runs 16 residues. CDR1 is WSHSY, CDR2 SAAADI, per germline. The CDR3 sequence is CASSELRGGSGQTQHF. The CDR3 region has the DNA TGCGCCAGCAGTGAACTACGGGGAGGTAGTGGTCAGACCCAGCATTTT.

The V call is TRBV27, the J call TRBJ2-7; D possibly corresponds to TRBD2 (6 bases). V lost 3 bases, J lost 4 bases, and 19 bases lay in between. The CDR3 spans 16 residues. Germline V gene sequence: CDR1 MNHEY, CDR2 SMNVEV (reference sequence). The chain's CDR3 is CASSLGTDGSLYEQYF. CDR3 DNA sequence: TGTGCCAGCAGTTTGGGGACTGACGGGAGTCTATACGAGCAGTACTTC.

As DNA, the CDR3 is TGCGCCAGCAGCCAAGATTCTAGCGGGGCCTCCTACAATGAGCAGTTCTTC. It specifies CASSQDSSGASYNEQFF. The chain combines TRBV4-1 with TRBJ2-1; 9 nucleotides match TRBD2. CDR1 and CDR2 (germline): MGHRA, YSYEKL. The CDR3 extends over 17 amino acids. V shed 0 bases, J shed 0 bases, and the junction held 3 bases outside the gene matches.

V gene TRBV27 combines with J gene TRBJ2-1; D possibly corresponds to TRBD2 (5 bases). V was cut by 4 bases and J by 6 bases, with 19 bases left in between. The CDR3 runs 16 residues. Germline V gene lookup returns CDR1 MNHEY and CDR2 SMNVEV (reference sequence). CDR3 region: CASSYSAVASLNEQFF. For the CDR3, the DNA is TGTGCCAGCAGTTATTCGGCGGTAGCGTCACTCAATGAGCAGTTCTTC.

The J gene is TRBJ2-1, the V gene TRBV27; perhaps TRBD2 as D (6 bases). Germline CDR1 MNHEY, CDR2 SMNVEV (reference sequence). The CDR3 consists of 14 residues. Trimming removed 4 bases from V and 8 bases from J, with 15 bases in between. Here the CDR3 reads CASSYAGRRDEQFF. The CDR3 DNA reads TGTGCCAGCAGTTACGCGGGAAGGCGAGATGAGCAGTTCTTC.

For this clone: One end of the junction does not line up with germline, which may come from a read error. The V gene is TRBV11-2, the J gene TRBJ2-3, with a possible D match to TRBD2 (7 bases). Germline V lookup: CDR1 SGHAT, CDR2 FQNNGV. This CDR3 is 14 amino acids long. CDR3 sequence reads: CASTLGGGVPTQYF. CDR3 nucleotide sequence: TGTGCCAGCACCTTAGGGGGGGGAGTCCCTACGCAGTATTTT. Looking up the rest from reference TRBV11-2 and TRBJ2-3 gives the full variable domain: EAGVAQSPRYKIIEKRQSVAFWCNPISGHATLYWYQQILGQGPKLLIQFQNNGVVDDSQLPKDRFSAERLKGVDSTLKIQPAKLEDSAVYLCASTLGGGVPTQYFGPGTRLTVL.

The chain uses TRBV4-1 and TRBJ1-1; D gene uncertain. The CDR3 spans 16 residues. V lost 1 base and J 4 bases, leaving 16 bases between the germline ends. Germline CDR1 is MGHRA and CDR2 is YSYEKL. The CDR3, as DNA: TGCGCCAGCAGCCAAGTCGTGTCGGCCTTCGGCACTGAAGCTTTCTTT. Residues: CASSQVVSAFGTEAFF.

This CDR3 is CASSPRGGYEQYF. CDR3 DNA sequence: TGTGCCAGCAGCCCCCGAGGGGGCTACGAGCAGTACTTC. The chain uses TRBV21-1 and TRBJ2-7; the table's D gene call, TRBD1, was not cross checked with the DNA. TRBV21-1 is termed a pseudogene. CDR3 length: 13 amino acids.

The chain combines TRBV7-8 with TRBJ2-7; D remains unclear. Germline CDR1 reads SGHVS; CDR2 reads FQNEAQ. This CDR3 has 14 residues. The germline V and J ends were trimmed by 5 bases and 7 bases, with 18 bases remaining between them. CDR3 residues: CASSPRLASGEQYF. The CDR3 region has the DNA TGTGCCAGCAGCCCTCGGTTGGCCTCAGGAGAGCAGTACTTC.

CDR3 in DNA: TGTGCCAGCACCCACGGGACTAGCGGGAAGGGTGAGCAGTTCTTC. Amino acids: CASTHGTSGKGEQFF. The chain joins TRBV27 to TRBJ2-1, with 13 bases lining up with TRBD2. This CDR3 contains 15 residues. Germline V lookup: CDR1 MNHEY, CDR2 SMNVEV (reference sequence). Trimming removed 7 bases from V and 9 bases from J; junction bases left unmatched: 9.

Remarks on this clone: Other DNA sequences in this sample translate to the same CDR3. The chain joins TRBV27 to TRBJ2-7, with a weak D call TRBD2 (5 bases). The CDR3 has 14 amino acids. The ends were cut back, 4 bases at V and 0 bases at J, with 10 bases in the middle. From germline, CDR1 is MNHEY and CDR2 SMNVEV (reference sequence). The CDR3 sequence: CASSSTGSSYEQYF. The CDR3 DNA reads TGTGCCAGCAGTTCGACTGGGAGCTCCTACGAGCAGTACTTC.

The chain has TRBV2 and TRBJ2-7; no firm D call. The CDR3 is made up of 15 amino acids. Germline V gene lookup returns CDR1 SNHLY and CDR2 FYNNEI. V lost 2 bases, J lost 0 bases, and 11 bases lay in between. CDR3 in DNA: TGTGCCAGCAGTGAATATATCGGCGGCTCCTACGAGCAGTACTTC. Protein: CASSEYIGGSYEQYF.

J is TRBJ1-1 and V is TRBV28, with 7 bases aligning to TRBD1. V was clipped by 2 bases and J by 1 base; unmatched bases: 4. Germline assignment: CDR1 MDHEN and CDR2 SYDVKM. The CDR3 covers 15 residues. This CDR3 is CASSLGDRANTEAFF. CDR3 bases: TGTGCCAGCAGTTTAGGAGACAGGGCGAACACTGAAGCTTTCTTT.

The chain links TRBV28 to TRBJ2-2; TRBD1 matches at 9 bases. After removal of 5 bases from V and 4 bases from J, the junction contained 20 bases not matched to a gene. The germline V gene encodes CDR1 MDHEN and CDR2 SYDVKM. The CDR3 has 20 residues. The CDR3, as DNA: TGTGCCAGCAGTCAATACCTCTCCCCCCGGGACAGGGTTAGCACCGGGGAGCTGTTTTTT. This sequence encodes CASSQYLSPRDRVSTGELFF.

The count of this clone is one. The CDR3 DNA is TGTGCCAGCAGTACCTGGGTGGCCGGTCCTTACTACGAGCAGTACTTC. Its protein product is CASSTWVAGPYYEQYF. The V call is TRBV27, the J call TRBJ2-7, with D uncertain. Looked up from germline, CDR1 is MNHEY and CDR2 is SMNVEV (reference sequence). V shed 5 bases and J shed 3 bases, with 20 bases lying between them. The CDR3 loop spans 16 amino acids.

V gene TRBV29-1 combines with J gene TRBJ2-3; 12 nucleotides match TRBD1. CDR3 length equals 17 residues. Germline trimming cut 4 bases from V and 2 bases from J; bases unmatched to any gene: 10. The germline V gene has CDR1 SQVTM and CDR2 ANQGSEA. CDR3 sequence reads: CSVAGTGTGGPTDTQYF. The CDR3 DNA follows: TGCAGCGTTGCGGGGACCGGGACAGGGGGCCCCACAGATACGCAGTATTTT.

The chain joins TRBV6-1 to TRBJ1-2; D is possibly TRBD1 (6 bases). V lost 7 bases, J lost 4 bases, and 19 bases lay in between. The CDR3 runs to 15 residues. Germline V lookup: CDR1 MNHNS, CDR2 SASEGT. CDR3 residues: CASISQGTFPYGYTF. CDR3 in DNA: TGTGCCAGCATAAGCCAGGGGACCTTCCCCTATGGCTACACCTTC.

V is TRBV20-1 and J is TRBJ2-1; D may be TRBD2 (6 bases). The V and J ends lost 5 bases and 16 bases respectively, with 18 bases between them. This CDR3 has 11 residues. CDR1 and CDR2 from the germline V gene are DFQATT and SNEGSKA (reference sequence). This CDR3 is CSAGRDGGYFF. DNA for the CDR3: TGCAGTGCTGGCCGGGACGGAGGGTACTTCTTC.

The genes are TRBV19 and TRBJ1-3; 12 nucleotides agree with TRBD1. Germline assignment: CDR1 LNHDA and CDR2 SQIVND (reference sequence). The CDR3 is 16 amino acids. With V trimmed by 5 bases and J by 4 bases, 6 bases remained unmatched. The CDR3 loop reads CASSLSGTGGGNTIYF. CDR3 in DNA: TGTGCCAGTAGTCTCTCCGGGACAGGGGGCGGAAACACCATATATTTT.

V usage is TRBV5-1 and J usage is TRBJ1-4, with 11 bases matching TRBD1. CDR3 length equals 15 residues. Germline values: CDR1 SGHRS, CDR2 YFSETQ. With 5 bases clipped from V and 6 bases from J, the junction kept 6 bases outside the gene matches. CDR3 amino acids: CASSSGTGGYEKLFF. Written as DNA, the CDR3 is TGCGCCAGCAGTTCCGGGACAGGGGGATATGAAAAACTGTTTTTT.

The chain couples TRBV5-6 to TRBJ2-2; TRBD2 agrees at 10 bases. With V trimmed by 3 bases and J by 7 bases, 18 bases remained unmatched. This CDR3 is built from 19 residues. The germline V gene encodes CDR1 SGHDT and CDR2 YYEEEE. This CDR3 reads CASSSLYPRGTSVIGELFF. In nucleotides, the CDR3 is TGTGCCAGCAGCTCCCTCTACCCGAGGGGGACTAGCGTTATCGGGGAGCTGTTTTTT. Based on the CDR3 plus reference TRBV5-6 and TRBJ2-2, the full variable domain is DAGVTQSPTHLIKTRGQQVTLRCSPKSGHDTVSWYQQALGQGPQFIFQYYEEEERQRGNFPDRFSGHQFPNYSSELNVNALLLGDSALYLCASSSLYPRGTSVIGELFFGEGSRLTVL.